The T cell receptor beta chain described here comes from a study of OX40 agonist ivuxolimab in advanced cancers. The table came from immunoSEQ multiplex PCR; TCRdb's copy has only in-frame clones and leaves some out. Found here are about 84,000 clones, approximately 84% of them singletons; the top ten hold 2.5% to 3%. Findings and caveats of the study: Averaged across samples, CD8+ T cells carried more expanded clones than CD4+ did.

Comments on this clone: Its antigen is currently unknown.

The CDR3 is 15 amino acids. Germline CDR1 is MNHNS and CDR2 is SASEGT. V lost 4 bases and J lost 4; bases outside the gene matches: 5. V and J are TRBV6-1 and TRBJ2-2; TRBD2 matches 8 bases. This clonotype originated in an adult with an advanced solid tumor such as melanoma, head and neck, liver or kidney cancer. Material: CD4+ or CD8+ T cells sorted from blood, obtained in a trial of the OX40 agonist ivuxolimab. CDR3 nucleotide sequence: TGTGCCAGCAGTGGGGGACTAGTGGGCACCGGGGAGCTGTTTTTT. Amino acid sequence: CASSGGLVGTGELFF.